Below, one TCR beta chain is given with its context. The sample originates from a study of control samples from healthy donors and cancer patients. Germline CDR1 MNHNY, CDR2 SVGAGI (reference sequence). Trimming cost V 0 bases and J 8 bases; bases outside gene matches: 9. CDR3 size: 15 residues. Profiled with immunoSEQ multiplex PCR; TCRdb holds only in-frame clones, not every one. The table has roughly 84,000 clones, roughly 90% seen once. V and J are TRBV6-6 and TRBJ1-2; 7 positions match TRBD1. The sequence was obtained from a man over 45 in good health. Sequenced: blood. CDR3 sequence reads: CASSYSTEGAYGYTF. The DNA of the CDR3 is TGTGCCAGCAGTTACTCGACGGAGGGGGCTTACGGCTACACCTTC.